This TCR beta chain was identified during a study of human T cells and chemical hapten exposure. Notes on the study in general: TCRs whose frequency exceeded 1 in 1000 remained the same following DPC sensitization. Donors' alopecia may make their immune response differ from healthy people's. Expanded TCR counts at PT1 went up together with patch test score, a positive correlation. It was expanded TCRs that formed significantly more large CDR3 similarity clusters than controls did.

The time point denotes: patch test 3, about 24 weeks after DPC sensitization. Described treatment: therapeutic diphenylcyclopropenone sensitization with weekly scalp DPC. TCRdb reprocessed the RACE reads with MiXCR, giving one entry per CDR3 protein. The sample shows about 90,000 distinct CDR3 sequences, roughly a tenth of them seen only once. V dropped 6 bases and J dropped 5 bases, with 22 bases sitting between them. In germline, CDR1 is SNHLY, CDR2 FYNNEI. The CDR3 runs 17 residues. This clonotype showed up just a few times. Its antigen is undetermined. The V gene is TRBV2, the J gene TRBJ1-4; D might be TRBD1 (5 bases). The material was whole blood, obtained in connection with sensitization to the hapten diphenylcyclopropenone (DPC). The sequence came from a woman in her thirties with alopecia areata. Some clones in this sample may be carry-over from other donors' samples. This CDR3 is CASRLGLTARWNEKLFF. The CDR3 coding sequence is TGTGCCAGCAGGCTAGGTTTGACAGCCCGGTGGAATGAAAAACTGTTTTTT.